This paragraph reports one T cell receptor beta chain. This clonotype has just a few counts. Its cognate antigen has yet to be identified. Base qualities are missing; no much larger clone stands one base away. The TCR beta CDR3 regions were amplified from RNA transcripts. For the first round of RT-PCR on the TCR CDR3, the HTBI primer set was used together with the Qiagen OneStep RT-PCR kit. Libraries were constructed in a second round of multiplex PCR, after which size selection and purification were carried out. Libraries were sequenced paired-end with 100 bp reads on an Illumina HiSeq2000. Per the source publication's procedure: Raw data were processed with SOAPnuke, discarding reads with adapters, uncalled bases, mean Phred below 15, or no exact constant-primer or identifier match. COPE v1.2.5 was used to merge the high-quality paired reads, and each unique nucleotide sequence was defined as a clonotype. Clonotypes were aligned to IMGT TRBV, TRBD and TRBJ reference segments using MiTCR v1.1. The analysis included only V-J combinations with a frequency above 0.0001, which together covered roughly 99% of the repertoires. A TCS score was defined as the ratio between F50 (clonal expansion) and ExV (chaos), using BLOSUM62-based TCRdist between CDR3 peptides within each V-J. Welch's t-statistics and random forest reduced roughly 500 V-J features to 10 to 15, which were used in a naive Bayes classifier (R e1071). Clones were called with MiXCR by TCRdb after fastp trimmed the public reads at Q25, and only in-frame beta chains were retained. CDR3 protein duplicates are merged, each entry listing the most common genes and DNA. TCRdb's processing, not the study's, gives the V and J calls here. The sample contains fewer than 850,000 distinct CDR3 sequences, roughly 17% of them found a single time. Roughly a sixth of the sample belongs to the ten largest clones.

Stable Graves' hyperthyroidism was defined as the absence of progression to ophthalmopathy over 18 months of follow-up. Hyperthyroidism patients were newly diagnosed, had a disease duration of under 2 months, and were aged 18 to 65 years. Exclusion was applied to patients with uncontrolled infections, other autoimmune diseases, pregnancy or lactation. Clinical symptoms, serum thyroxine and TRAb, thyroid ultrasound, and orbital computed tomography formed the basis for the diagnoses. PBMCs were separated from about 10 ml of fresh peripheral blood using Ficoll-Paque density gradient centrifugation. Trizol reagent was used to extract total RNA, and RNA quality was then checked on an Agilent 2100 Bioanalyzer. This entry is derived from a study of T cells in Graves' hyperthyroidism and ophthalmopathy (dated by TCRdb to between 2018 and 2021). Turning to the overall study: Peripheral blood was collected at initial diagnosis, before any treatment. Prospective prediction of ophthalmopathy was tested in an independent validation cohort of approximately 18 hyperthyroidism patients and 15 to 17 patients who later progressed to ophthalmopathy. The study also compared thyroid tissue and blood T-cell repertoires from over 5 Graves' hyperthyroidism patients. The 80 to 100 discovery patients were randomly divided into training and test sets at a 7:3 ratio. To identify distinguishing TCR V-J signatures, a discovery cohort of around 98 patients was used, comprising approximately 40 with Graves' ophthalmopathy and roughly 60 with stable Graves' hyperthyroidism. After blood sampling, hyperthyroidism patients were treated with methimazole at a starting dose of 30 mg daily, and ophthalmopathy patients were treated with high-dose intravenous methylprednisolone. The paper reports TCR Vbeta CDR3 sequencing of some 140 peripheral blood samples: approximately 41 ophthalmopathy, roughly 74 hyperthyroidism and 17 progressor patients. Study-level results and caveats: Sample size was not statistically predetermined, and investigators were not blinded to group allocation. Ophthalmopathy was separated from stable hyperthyroidism by a 13 V-J signature model, with over 85% sensitivity and about 81% specificity obtained in cross-validation and 80%/75% obtained in testing. Most expanded thyroid clonotypes (frequency above 0.001) were also found in blood, which suggests that blood repertoires may mirror thyroid immune responses. In validation, progression to ophthalmopathy was predicted by the model with more than 65% sensitivity and around 76% specificity, a median of around 5.9 months before onset.

From its cysteine to its phenylalanine, the CDR3 spans 16 amino acids. The sequence is cut down to CDR3 DNA, 48 bases in frame from base 1. Sequences LGHNA (CDR1) and YSLEER (CDR2) are obtained from the germline V gene. Trimming takes 2 bases off V and 5 bases off J; junction bases not matched to a gene: 11. The material sequenced was blood. The clonotype originates from a man aged 50 to 59 with Graves' hyperthyroidism. The chain joins TRBV4-3 to TRBJ2-5, with 7 middle bases fitting TRBD1. CDR3 reads: CASSQRTGYHRETQYF. In nucleotides, the sequence is TGCGCCAGCAGCCAACGGACAGGTTACCATCGGGAGACCCAGTACTTC.